What follows describes a single T cell receptor (beta chain). Being one base from a much bigger clone, this may be a read error. A modified ARM-PCR protocol with three rounds of nested PCR amplified TCRbeta. TCRdb reprocessed the multiplex PCR reads with MiXCR, giving one entry per CDR3 protein. The table shows more than 95,000 distinct CDR3 sequences, with 66% occurring only once. This sample is drawn from a study of tumor and adjacent non-tumor tissue in lung cancer. No cell sorting was done before RNA was extracted from the tissue. This TCR derives from a man aged 25 to 40 with non-small cell lung cancer. Sequenced: lung tumor tissue.

The chain's CDR3 is CASNHLGLAGPYEQYF. The CDR3 DNA follows: TGTGCCAGCAACCATCTAGGACTAGCGGGGCCTTACGAGCAGTACTTC. The rearrangement links TRBV6-2 or TRBV6-3 to TRBJ2-7; TRBD2 aligns across 12 bases. The V and J ends lost 7 bases and 4 bases, in that order; junction bases with no gene match: 11. Per germline, CDR1 MNHEY and CDR2 SVGEGT. This CDR3 is built from 16 residues.